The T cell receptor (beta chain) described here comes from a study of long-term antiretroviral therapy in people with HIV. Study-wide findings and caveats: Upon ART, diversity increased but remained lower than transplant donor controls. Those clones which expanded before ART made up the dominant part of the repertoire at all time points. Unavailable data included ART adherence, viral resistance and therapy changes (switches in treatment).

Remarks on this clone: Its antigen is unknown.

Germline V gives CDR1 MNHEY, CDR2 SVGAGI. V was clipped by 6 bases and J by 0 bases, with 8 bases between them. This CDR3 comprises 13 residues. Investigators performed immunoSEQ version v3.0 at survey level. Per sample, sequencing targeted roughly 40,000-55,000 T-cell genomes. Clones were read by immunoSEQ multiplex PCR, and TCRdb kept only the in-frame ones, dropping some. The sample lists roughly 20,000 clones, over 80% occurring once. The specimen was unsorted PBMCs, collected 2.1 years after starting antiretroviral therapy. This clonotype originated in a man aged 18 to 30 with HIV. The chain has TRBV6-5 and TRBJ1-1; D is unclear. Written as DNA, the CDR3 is TGTGCCAGCAGACCATCCCTGAACACTGAAGCTTTCTTT. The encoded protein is CASRPSLNTEAFF.